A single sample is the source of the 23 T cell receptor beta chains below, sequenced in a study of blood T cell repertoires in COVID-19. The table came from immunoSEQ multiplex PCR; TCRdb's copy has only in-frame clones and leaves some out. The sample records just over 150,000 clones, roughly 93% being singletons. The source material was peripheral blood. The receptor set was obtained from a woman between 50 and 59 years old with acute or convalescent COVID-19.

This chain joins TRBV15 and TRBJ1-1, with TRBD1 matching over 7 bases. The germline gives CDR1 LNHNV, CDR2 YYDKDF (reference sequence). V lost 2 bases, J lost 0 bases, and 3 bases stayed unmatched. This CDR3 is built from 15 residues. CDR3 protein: CATSRPDRVNTEAFF. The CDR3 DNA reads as TGTGCCACCAGCAGACCTGACAGGGTGAACACTGAAGCTTTCTTT.

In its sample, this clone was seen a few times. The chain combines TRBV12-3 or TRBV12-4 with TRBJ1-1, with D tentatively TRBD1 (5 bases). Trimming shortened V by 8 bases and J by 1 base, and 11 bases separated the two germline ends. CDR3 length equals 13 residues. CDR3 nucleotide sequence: TGTGCCAGCCTGGTTCAGGGGAACACTGAAGCTTTCTTT. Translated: CASLVQGNTEAFF.

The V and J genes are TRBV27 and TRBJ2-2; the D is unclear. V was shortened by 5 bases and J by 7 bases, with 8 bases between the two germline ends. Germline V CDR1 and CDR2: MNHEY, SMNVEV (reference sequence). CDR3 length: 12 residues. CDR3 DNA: TGTGCCAGCAGTGAGATCCGCGGGGAGCTGTTTTTT. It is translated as CASSEIRGELFF.

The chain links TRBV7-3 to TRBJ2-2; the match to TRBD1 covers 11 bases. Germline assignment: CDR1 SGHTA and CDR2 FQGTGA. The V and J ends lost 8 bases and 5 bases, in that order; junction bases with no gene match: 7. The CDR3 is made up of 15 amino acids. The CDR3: CASSRGTGGTGELFF. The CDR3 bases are TGTGCCAGCTCCCGGGGGACAGGGGGAACCGGGGAGCTGTTTTTT. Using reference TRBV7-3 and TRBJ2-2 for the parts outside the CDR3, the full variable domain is GAGVSQTPSNKVTEKGKYVELRCDPISGHTALYWYRQSLGQGPEFLIYFQGTGAADDSGLPNDRFFAVRPEGSVSTLKIQRTERGDSAVYLCASSRGTGGTGELFFGEGSRLTVL.

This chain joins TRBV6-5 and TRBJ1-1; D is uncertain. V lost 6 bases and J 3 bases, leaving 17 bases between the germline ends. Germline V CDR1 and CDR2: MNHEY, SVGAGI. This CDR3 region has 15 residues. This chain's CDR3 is CASRPLDAGYTEAFF. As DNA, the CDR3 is TGTGCCAGCAGACCCCTTGATGCGGGGTACACTGAAGCTTTCTTT.

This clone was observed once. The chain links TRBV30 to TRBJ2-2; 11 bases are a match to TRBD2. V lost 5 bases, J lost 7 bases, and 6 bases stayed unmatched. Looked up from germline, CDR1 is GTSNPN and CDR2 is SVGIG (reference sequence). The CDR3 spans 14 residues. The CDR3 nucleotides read TGTGCCTGGTCTAGCGGGAGGCAGGGCGGGGAGCTGTTTTTT. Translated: CAWSSGRQGGELFF. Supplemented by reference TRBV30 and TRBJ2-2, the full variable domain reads SQTIHQWPATLVQPVGSPLSLECTVEGTSNPNLYWYRQAAGRGLQLLFYSVGIGQISSEVPQNLSASRPQDRQFILSSKKLLLSDSGFYLCAWSSGRQGGELFFGEGSRLTVL.

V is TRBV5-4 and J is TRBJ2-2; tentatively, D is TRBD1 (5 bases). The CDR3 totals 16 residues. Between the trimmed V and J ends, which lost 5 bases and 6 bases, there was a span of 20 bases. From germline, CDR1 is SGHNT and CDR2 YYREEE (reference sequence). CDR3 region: CASSPTGQGRAGELFF. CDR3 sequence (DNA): TGTGCCAGCAGTCCCACCGGCCAGGGTCGGGCCGGGGAGCTGTTTTTT.

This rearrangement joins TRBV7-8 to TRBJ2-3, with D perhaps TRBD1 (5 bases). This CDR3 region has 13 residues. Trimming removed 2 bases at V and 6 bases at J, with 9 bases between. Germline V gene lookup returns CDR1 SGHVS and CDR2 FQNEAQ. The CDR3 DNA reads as TGTGCCAGCAGCTTACGACAGAGGGATACGCAGTATTTT. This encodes CASSLRQRDTQYF.

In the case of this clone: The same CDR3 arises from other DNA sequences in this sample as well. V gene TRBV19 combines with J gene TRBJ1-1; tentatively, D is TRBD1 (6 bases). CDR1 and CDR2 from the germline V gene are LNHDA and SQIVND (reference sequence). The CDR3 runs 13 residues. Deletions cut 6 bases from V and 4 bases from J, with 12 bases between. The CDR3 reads CASSQGLGTEAFF. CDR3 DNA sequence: TGTGCCAGTAGCCAGGGGCTGGGCACTGAAGCTTTCTTT.

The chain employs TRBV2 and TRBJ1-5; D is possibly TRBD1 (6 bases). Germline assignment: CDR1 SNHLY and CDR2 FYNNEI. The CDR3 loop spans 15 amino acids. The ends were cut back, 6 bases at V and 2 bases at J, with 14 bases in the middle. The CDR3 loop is CASSKHRVRNQPQHF. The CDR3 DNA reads TGTGCCAGCAGCAAGCACAGGGTACGCAATCAGCCCCAGCATTTT.

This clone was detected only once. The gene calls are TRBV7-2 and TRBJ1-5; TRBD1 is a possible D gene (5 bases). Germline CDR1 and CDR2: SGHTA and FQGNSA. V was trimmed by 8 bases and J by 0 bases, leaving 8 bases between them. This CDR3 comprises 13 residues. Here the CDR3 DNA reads TGTGCCAGCCGGGGGAATAGCAATCAGCCCCAGCATTTT. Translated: CASRGNSNQPQHF.

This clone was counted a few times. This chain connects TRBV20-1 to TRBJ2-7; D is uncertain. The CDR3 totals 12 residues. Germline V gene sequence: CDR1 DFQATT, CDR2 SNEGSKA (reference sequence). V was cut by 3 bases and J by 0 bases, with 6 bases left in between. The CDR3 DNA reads TGCAGTGCTAGTCTACGCTCCTACGAGCAGTACTTC. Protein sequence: CSASLRSYEQYF.

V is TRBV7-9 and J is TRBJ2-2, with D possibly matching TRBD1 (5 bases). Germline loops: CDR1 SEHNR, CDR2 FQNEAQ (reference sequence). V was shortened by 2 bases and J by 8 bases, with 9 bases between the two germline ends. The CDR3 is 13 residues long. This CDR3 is CASSLPGLGELFF. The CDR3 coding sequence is TGTGCCAGCAGCTTACCAGGGTTGGGGGAGCTGTTTTTT. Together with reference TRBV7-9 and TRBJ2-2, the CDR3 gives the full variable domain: DTGVSQNPRHKITKRGQNVTFRCDPISEHNRLYWYRQTLGQGPEFLTYFQNEAQLEKSRLLSDRFSAERPKGSFSTLEIQRTEQGDSAMYLCASSLPGLGELFFGEGSRLTVL.

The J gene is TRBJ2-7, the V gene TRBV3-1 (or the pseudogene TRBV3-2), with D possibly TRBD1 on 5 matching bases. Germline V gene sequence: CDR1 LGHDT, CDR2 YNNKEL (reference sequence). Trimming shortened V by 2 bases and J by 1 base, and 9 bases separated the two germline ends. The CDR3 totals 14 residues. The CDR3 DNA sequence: TGTGCCAGCAGCCAATACGACAGATCCTACGAGCAGTACTTC. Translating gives CASSQYDRSYEQYF.

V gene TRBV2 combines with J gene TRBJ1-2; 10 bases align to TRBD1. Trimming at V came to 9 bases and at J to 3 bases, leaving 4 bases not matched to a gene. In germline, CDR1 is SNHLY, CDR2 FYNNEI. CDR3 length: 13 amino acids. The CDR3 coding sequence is TGTGCCAGGAGGGGGACAGGGGACTATGGCTACACCTTC. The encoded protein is CARRGTGDYGYTF.

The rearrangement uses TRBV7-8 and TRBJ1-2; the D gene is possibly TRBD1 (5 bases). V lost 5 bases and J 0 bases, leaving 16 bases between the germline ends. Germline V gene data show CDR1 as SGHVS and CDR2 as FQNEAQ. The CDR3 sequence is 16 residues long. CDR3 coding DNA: TGTGCCAGCAGCCCCACCCCCGGACAAGCTAACTATGGCTACACCTTC. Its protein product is CASSPTPGQANYGYTF.

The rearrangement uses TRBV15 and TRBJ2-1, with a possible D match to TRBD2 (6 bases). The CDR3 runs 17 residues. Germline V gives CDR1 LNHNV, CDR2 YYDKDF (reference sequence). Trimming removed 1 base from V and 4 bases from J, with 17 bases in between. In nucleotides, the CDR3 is TGTGCCACCAGCAGAGCTCGATGGGCTAGCGATTACAATGAGCAGTTCTTC. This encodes CATSRARWASDYNEQFF.

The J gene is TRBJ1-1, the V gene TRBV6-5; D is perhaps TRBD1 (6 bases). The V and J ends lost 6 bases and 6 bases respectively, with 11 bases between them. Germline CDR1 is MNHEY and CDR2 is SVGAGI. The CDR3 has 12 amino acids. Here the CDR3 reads CASRKQGSEAFF. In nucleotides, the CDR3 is TGTGCCAGCAGGAAACAGGGATCTGAAGCTTTCTTT.

Here the CDR3 reads CARTGTGKIEQFF. CDR3 nucleotides: TGTGCCCGAACCGGGACAGGGAAGATAGAGCAGTTCTTC. The chain has TRBV2 and TRBJ2-1; TRBD1 matches at 9 bases. With V trimmed by 11 bases and J by 10 bases, 12 bases remained unmatched. CDR3 length equals 13 residues. CDR1 and CDR2 from the germline V gene are SNHLY and FYNNEI.

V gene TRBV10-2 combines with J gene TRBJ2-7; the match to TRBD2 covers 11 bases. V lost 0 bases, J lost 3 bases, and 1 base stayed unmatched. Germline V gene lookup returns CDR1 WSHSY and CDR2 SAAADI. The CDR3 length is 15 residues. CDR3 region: CASSESLAGGYEQYF. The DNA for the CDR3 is TGCGCCAGCAGTGAGTCGCTAGCGGGGGGCTACGAGCAGTACTTC.

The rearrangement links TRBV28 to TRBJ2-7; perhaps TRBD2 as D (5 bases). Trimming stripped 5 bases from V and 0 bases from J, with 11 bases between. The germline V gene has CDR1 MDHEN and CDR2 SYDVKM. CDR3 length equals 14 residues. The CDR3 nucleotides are TGTGCCAGCAGTCCCCCTGGGAGCTCCTACGAGCAGTACTTC. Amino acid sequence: CASSPPGSSYEQYF.

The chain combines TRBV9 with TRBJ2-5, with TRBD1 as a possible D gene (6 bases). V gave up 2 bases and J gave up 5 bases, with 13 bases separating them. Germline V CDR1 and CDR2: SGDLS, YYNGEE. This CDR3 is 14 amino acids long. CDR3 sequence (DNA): TGTGCCAGCAGCGTCGACTTACAGGGCGAGACCCAGTACTTC. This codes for CASSVDLQGETQYF. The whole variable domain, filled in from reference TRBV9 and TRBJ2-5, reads DSGVTQTPKHLITATGQRVTLRCSPRSGDLSVYWYQQSLDQGLQFLIQYYNGEERAKGNILERFSAQQFPDLHSELNLSSLELGDSALYFCASSVDLQGETQYFGPGTRLLVL.

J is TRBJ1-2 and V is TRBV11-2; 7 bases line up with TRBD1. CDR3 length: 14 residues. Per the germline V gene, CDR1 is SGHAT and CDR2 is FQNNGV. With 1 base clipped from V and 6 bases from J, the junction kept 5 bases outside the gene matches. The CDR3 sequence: CASSLVVRGDGYTF. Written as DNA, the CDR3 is TGTGCCAGCAGCTTAGTGGTCAGGGGGGATGGCTACACCTTC.